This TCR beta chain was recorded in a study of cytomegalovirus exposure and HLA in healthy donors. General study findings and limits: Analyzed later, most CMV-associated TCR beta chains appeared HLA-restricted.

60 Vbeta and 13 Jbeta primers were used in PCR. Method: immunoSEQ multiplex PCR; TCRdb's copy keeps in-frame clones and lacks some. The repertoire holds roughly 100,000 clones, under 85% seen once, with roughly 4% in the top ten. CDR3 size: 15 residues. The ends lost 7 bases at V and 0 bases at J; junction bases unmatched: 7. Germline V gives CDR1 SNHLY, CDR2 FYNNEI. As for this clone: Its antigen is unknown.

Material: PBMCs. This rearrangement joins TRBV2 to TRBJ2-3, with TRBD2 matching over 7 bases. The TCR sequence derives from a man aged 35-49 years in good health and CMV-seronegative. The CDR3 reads CASNRGESSTDTQYF. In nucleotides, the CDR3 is TGTGCCAGCAATCGGGGGGAGTCTAGCACAGATACGCAGTATTTT.